This TCR beta chain was retrieved from a study of post-analysis software for immune sequencing data. Study-wide context: Disease courses included relapsing-remitting, secondary progressive and progressive-relapsing multiple sclerosis. Study-wide results and limits: Samples from one preparation batch, clustered by F measure, grouped strongly together. The normalized Chao1 diversity of multiple sclerosis patients was significantly lower than that of controls. In patients, TRBV5-6, TRBV5-1 and TRBV20-1 belonged to five TRBV segments found more frequently than in controls.

The V and J ends lost 6 bases and 2 bases respectively, with 15 bases between them. The CDR3 totals 15 residues. Per germline, CDR1 SGHTA and CDR2 FQGTGA. The TCR beta cDNA libraries carried unique molecular identifiers. TCRdb fed the PCR reads into MiXCR, producing one record per CDR3 protein. The sample has 740,000 or so distinct CDR3 sequences; approximately 50% are singletons. Comment on this clonotype: What it binds is unknown.

Sequencing input: blood. This sequence was found in a girl between 10 and 17 years old with multiple sclerosis. The chain employs TRBV7-3 and TRBJ2-3; a weak D match, TRBD2 (6 bases). This CDR3 reads CASREGVNITDTQYF. In DNA form, the CDR3 reads TGTGCCAGCAGGGAGGGAGTGAATATCACAGATACGCAGTATTTT.